The T cell receptor beta chain described here comes from a study of blood T cell repertoires in COVID-19. Looking at the study overall: From the United States, Italy and Spain came samples of acute and convalescent COVID-19. T cells, B-cell-depleted T cells, or PBMCs provided the cDNA or gDNA that served as material.

J gave up 5 bases and V 8 bases, and 12 bases lay outside the gene matches. The CDR3 runs 15 residues. Germline CDR1 MNHEY, CDR2 SVGAGI. As originally analysed: Estimation of nucleated cell counts relied on the amplification of reference gene primers. Assay used: immunoSEQ multiplex PCR; TCRdb lists only in-frame clones, some missing. That table is the source of V, J and clone size, and D and trimming were worked out from the DNA. Of about 81,000 clones detected, approximately 82% appear once; the ten largest clones hold approximately 7%. The sample taken for sequencing was peripheral blood. The receptor was isolated from a human donor in a cohort sampled during active COVID-19. J is TRBJ1-1 and V is TRBV6-5, with 9 nucleotides matching TRBD1. The CDR3 protein is CASPRDRVTGTEAFF. The CDR3 DNA sequence: TGTGCCAGCCCCCGGGACAGGGTCACCGGTACTGAAGCTTTCTTT.